Sequencing of this T cell receptor (beta chain) was carried out in a study of T cells after yellow fever vaccination. Broader study findings: It was the secondary response that reached its peak faster, day 5 versus 15, but it was weaker. Reappearance after the booster was seen for most primary-vaccination clones, at roughly 96% CD4 and around 90% CD8. Clonotype sharing between CD4 and CD8 compartments was small.

In making TCR cDNA, 5'RACE template switching added a universal primer site and UMIs to it. TCRdb independently ran MiXCR on the 5' RACE reads; one entry per CDR3 protein. The sample has about 400,000 distinct CDR3 sequences, approximately 6% seen once. The CDR3 contains 12 residues. CDR1 and CDR2 (germline): WNHNN, SYGVQD (reference sequence). V gave up 8 bases and J gave up 4 bases; unmatched junction bases: 2. The table lists this clonotype with a few counts. As yet, its antigen is unknown. Sequencing was performed on PBMCs, taken 5 days after the yellow fever booster vaccination. This sequence was found in a man between 25 and 39 years old who received the YFV17D yellow fever vaccine. The chain combines TRBV10-1 with TRBJ2-1, with 7 bases that match TRBD1. The CDR3 DNA is TGCGCCAGCGGGGACAGATACAATGAGCAGTTCTTC. Translation: CASGDRYNEQFF.